This T cell receptor (beta chain) was observed in a study of blood T cell repertoires in COVID-19. Background on the study: Acute and convalescent COVID-19 samples came from the United States, Italy and Spain.

As originally analysed: By means of reference gene primer amplification, nucleated cell counts were estimated. The repertoire was sequenced with immunoSEQ multiplex PCR; TCRdb's copy has only in-frame clones and lacks some. The DNA was the basis for D and trimming; V, J and clone size are from that table. Altogether around 130,000 clones are present, about 81% being singletons, with the ten largest covering approximately 2.4%. Residents of under 25 US areas, aged roughly 18 to 95 years, made up the participants. Categorization into cohorts depended on clinical history that participants reported. Per the germline V gene, CDR1 is MNHEY and CDR2 is SVGAGI. Between the trimmed V and J ends, which lost 4 bases and 4 bases, there was a span of 10 bases. There are 13 residues in the CDR3.

The gene calls are TRBV6-5 and TRBJ1-2; a possible D gene is TRBD1 (5 bases). This TCR was sampled from a man in his forties with acute COVID-19. Material: PBMCs or T cells enriched from blood (not recorded which). The CDR3 DNA sequence: TGTGCCAGCAGTTCCAGGGTTTTCTATGGCTACACCTTC. Protein: CASSSRVFYGYTF.